These T cell receptor beta chains were read from a single sample in a study of T cell repertoires in cytomegalovirus infection. TCRdb ran MiXCR on the reads and lists one entry per CDR3 protein. In the table there are 250,000 to 300,000 distinct CDR3 sequences, roughly 15% of which are singletons. Sequencing input: PBMCs. The origin of the receptors is a human donor in good health (CMV status not recorded). Some clones in this sample may be carry-over from other donors' samples. The CDR3 runs from the conserved cysteine through the conserved F or W. A D gene is named only where the DNA matches it firmly. Clone size appears in some rows only: once, few, many, or a class for an expanded clone.

D gene,J gene,V gene,clone size,CDR3 protein,CDR3 DNA
-,TRBJ2-7,TRBV5-4,-,CASSNEGETFYEQYF,TGTGCCAGCAGCAACGAAGGGGAAACGTTCTACGAGCAGTACTTC
-,TRBJ2-3,TRBV27,few,CASSLSVSPTDTQYF,TGTGCCAGCAGTTTATCGGTCAGTCCCACAGATACGCAGTATTTT
TRBD1,TRBJ1-1,TRBV4-1,many,CASSQSRQGLNTEAFF,TGCGCCAGCAGCCAGTCCCGACAGGGTTTGAACACTGAAGCTTTCTTT
-,TRBJ1-1,TRBV7-3,many,CASSSSQGLTEAFF,TGTGCCAGCAGCTCCTCTCAGGGCCTCACTGAAGCTTTCTTT
-,TRBJ1-1,TRBV20-1,-,CSARGVGLRTEAFF,TGCAGTGCTAGAGGGGTAGGGCTGCGCACTGAAGCTTTCTTT
-,TRBJ2-7,TRBV20-1,few,CSVWVGSEAYEQYF,TGCAGTGTATGGGTCGGGTCGGAAGCTTACGAGCAGTACTTC
TRBD2,TRBJ2-7,TRBV4-1,many,CASSQETSGGYEQYF,TGCGCCAGCAGCCAAGAAACTAGCGGGGGCTACGAGCAGTACTTC
TRBD1,TRBJ2-1,TRBV13,-,CASSPIRQGEGNNEQFF,TGTGCCAGCAGCCCGATACGACAGGGGGAGGGGAACAATGAGCAGTTCTTC
TRBD2,TRBJ2-5,TRBV28,many,CASSLLGGGKSETQYF,TGTGCCAGCAGTTTATTGGGGGGAGGGAAGTCAGAGACCCAGTACTTC
TRBD2,TRBJ2-7,TRBV5-6,few,CASSPGGTSYEQYF,TGTGCCAGCAGCCCGGGGGGGACCTCCTACGAGCAGTACTTC
-,TRBJ1-5,TRBV24-1,few,CATSDFSNQPQHF,TGTGCCACCAGTGATTTCAGCAATCAGCCCCAGCATTTT
TRBD2,TRBJ2-3,TRBV20-1,few,CSASPSGSGDTQYF,TGCAGTGCTAGTCCTAGCGGGAGTGGAGATACGCAGTATTTT
-,TRBJ2-7,TRBV7-3,many,CASSLQPGGLLEQYF,TGTGCCAGCAGCTTGCAGCCAGGGGGGTTGCTCGAGCAGTACTTC
TRBD1,TRBJ1-5,TRBV7-2,many,CASSLGRTGLHQPQHF,TGTGCCAGCAGCTTAGGACGGACAGGGTTGCATCAGCCCCAGCATTTT
-,TRBJ2-6,TRBV9,few,CASSVVAAGGANVLTF,TGTGCCAGCAGCGTAGTGGCTGCAGGTGGGGCCAACGTCCTGACTTTC
-,TRBJ2-7,TRBV19,-,CASRVDRSSYEQYF,TGTGCCAGTAGGGTAGACAGGAGCTCCTACGAGCAGTACTTC
-,TRBJ1-1,TRBV19,few,CASSEVGGHTEAFF,TGTGCCAGTAGTGAGGTCGGGGGGCACACTGAAGCTTTCTTT
-,TRBJ1-2,TRBV2,-,CASNIPFRTLDYGNTF,TGTGCCAGCAATATACCTTTTAGGACCCTTGACTATGGCAACACCTTC
TRBD2,TRBJ2-5,TRBV20-1,few,CSARPSGALQETQYF,TGCAGTGCTAGACCTAGCGGGGCCCTACAAGAGACCCAGTACTTC
-,TRBJ2-2,TRBV5-1,-,CASRPGHGVDTGELFF,TGCGCCAGCCGACCGGGACATGGTGTCGACACCGGGGAGCTGTTTTTT
-,TRBJ2-1,TRBV29-1,few,CSVDAPLEQFF,TGCAGCGTTGATGCGCCGCTGGAGCAGTTCTTC
TRBD1,TRBJ1-6,TRBV29-1,few,CSAGQGGGSPLHF,TGCAGCGCCGGTCAGGGGGGCGGATCACCCCTCCACTTT
TRBD1,TRBJ2-7,TRBV20-1,-,CSAWTGVNSYEQYF,TGCAGTGCCTGGACAGGGGTGAACTCCTACGAGCAGTACTTC
TRBD2,TRBJ2-1,TRBV6-1,many,CASTPPSGVVSYNEQFF,TGTGCCAGCACCCCTCCTAGCGGGGTGGTCTCCTACAATGAGCAGTTCTTC
TRBD2,TRBJ2-1,TRBV29-1,-,CSVGSGGNEQFF,TGCAGCGTCGGATCGGGGGGCAATGAGCAGTTCTTC
-,TRBJ1-2,TRBV14,-,CASSQERLFYGYTF,TGTGCCAGCAGCCAAGAGAGGCTGTTCTATGGCTACACCTTC
-,TRBJ1-1,TRBV28,few,CASSLGRGQNTEAFF,TGTGCCAGCAGTTTGGGGCGAGGACAGAACACTGAAGCTTTCTTT
-,TRBJ2-3,TRBV6-2/TRBV6-3,few,CASSGGPDTQYF,TGTGCCAGCAGCGGGGGCCCAGATACGCAGTATTTT
TRBD1,TRBJ2-7,TRBV28,many,CASSLVYTGTAPYEQYF,TGTGCCAGCAGTCTAGTCTACACCGGGACAGCACCCTACGAGCAGTACTTC
-,TRBJ1-1,TRBV29-1,-,CSGTRGLNTEAFF,TGCAGCGGAACCCGGGGCCTGAACACTGAAGCTTTCTTT
TRBD2,TRBJ2-5,TRBV20-1,few,CSATGLAGLETQYF,TGCAGTGCTACCGGACTAGCGGGATTGGAGACCCAGTACTTC
TRBD2,TRBJ2-7,TRBV7-2,many,CASSLLAGGPRQYF,TGTGCCAGCAGCTTACTAGCGGGAGGGCCACGGCAGTACTTC
-,TRBJ1-2,TRBV27,many,CASSTQRDPTWGYTF,TGTGCCAGCAGCACTCAGCGAGACCCGACGTGGGGCTACACCTTC
-,TRBJ1-1,TRBV6-2/TRBV6-3,-,CASSYSAENTEAFF,TGTGCCAGCAGTTACTCCGCGGAGAACACTGAAGCTTTCTTT
TRBD1,TRBJ1-1,TRBV24-1,-,CASRDRGETEAFF,TGTGCCAGCCGGGACAGGGGTGAAACTGAAGCTTTCTTT
-,TRBJ1-1,TRBV7-2,many,CASSYQGRPEAFF,TGTGCCAGCAGCTACCAGGGGAGACCTGAAGCTTTCTTT
-,TRBJ2-7,TRBV20-1,many,CSARLVYEQYF,TGCAGTGCCAGACTAGTCTACGAGCAGTACTTC
-,TRBJ1-1,TRBV7-9,few,CASSSGGGGTEAFF,TGTGCCAGCAGCTCCGGGGGGGGGGGCACTGAAGCTTTCTTT
-,TRBJ2-1,TRBV28,many,CASSAPGAVTYNEQFF,TGTGCCAGCAGTGCCCCAGGGGCCGTAACCTACAATGAGCAGTTCTTC
-,TRBJ1-5,TRBV2,few,CASSEAPGGIDQPQHF,TGTGCCAGCAGTGAAGCTCCGGGGGGAATTGATCAGCCCCAGCATTTT
-,TRBJ2-1,TRBV7-2,many,CASSLDRNNEQFF,TGTGCCAGCAGCTTAGATCGGAACAATGAGCAGTTCTTC
-,TRBJ2-3,TRBV29-1,few,CSVAQTVTDTQYF,TGCAGCGTCGCCCAGACCGTCACAGATACGCAGTATTTT
TRBD1,TRBJ2-7,TRBV20-1,few,CSGLQGAGEQYF,TGCAGTGGGTTACAGGGGGCAGGTGAGCAGTACTTC
-,TRBJ2-2,TRBV29-1,many,CSVRPRGRANTGELFF,TGCAGCGTCAGACCGAGGGGTCGGGCGAACACCGGGGAGCTGTTTTTT
-,TRBJ2-1,TRBV11-3,few,CASSLDVRGYNEQFF,TGTGCCAGCAGCTTAGACGTTAGAGGCTACAATGAGCAGTTCTTC